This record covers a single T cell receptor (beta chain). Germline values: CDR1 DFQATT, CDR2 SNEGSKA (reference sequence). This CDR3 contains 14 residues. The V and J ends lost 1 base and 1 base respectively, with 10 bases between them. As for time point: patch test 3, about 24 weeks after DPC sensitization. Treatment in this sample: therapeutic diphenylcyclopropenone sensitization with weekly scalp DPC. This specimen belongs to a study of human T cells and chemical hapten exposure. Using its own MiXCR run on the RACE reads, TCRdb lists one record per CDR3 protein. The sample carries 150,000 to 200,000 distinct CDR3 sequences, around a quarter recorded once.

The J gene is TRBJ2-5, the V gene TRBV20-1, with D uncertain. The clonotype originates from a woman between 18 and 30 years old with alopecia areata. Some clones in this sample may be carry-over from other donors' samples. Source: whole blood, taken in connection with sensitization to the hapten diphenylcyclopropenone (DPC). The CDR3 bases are TGCAGTGCTAGAGTGGGCGAGGCCCAAGAGACCCAGTACTTC. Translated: CSARVGEAQETQYF.